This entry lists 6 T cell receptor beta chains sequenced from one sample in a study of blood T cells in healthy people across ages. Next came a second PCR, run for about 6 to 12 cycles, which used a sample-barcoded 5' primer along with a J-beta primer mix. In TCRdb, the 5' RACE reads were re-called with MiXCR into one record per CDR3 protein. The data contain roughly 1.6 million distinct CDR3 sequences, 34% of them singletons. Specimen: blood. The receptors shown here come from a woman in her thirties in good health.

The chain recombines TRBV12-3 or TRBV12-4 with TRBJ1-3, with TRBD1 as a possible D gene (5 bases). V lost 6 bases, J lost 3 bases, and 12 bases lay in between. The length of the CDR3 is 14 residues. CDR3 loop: CASRPAGSGNTIYF. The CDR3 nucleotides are TGTGCCAGCAGACCCGCAGGGAGTGGAAACACCATATATTTT.

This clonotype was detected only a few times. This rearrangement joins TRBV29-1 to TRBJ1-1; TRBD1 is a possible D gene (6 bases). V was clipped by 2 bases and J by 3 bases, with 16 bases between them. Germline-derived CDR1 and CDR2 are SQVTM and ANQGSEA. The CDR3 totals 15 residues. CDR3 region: CSVETPDSTYTEAFF. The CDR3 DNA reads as TGCAGCGTTGAAACCCCGGACAGTACATACACTGAAGCTTTCTTT.

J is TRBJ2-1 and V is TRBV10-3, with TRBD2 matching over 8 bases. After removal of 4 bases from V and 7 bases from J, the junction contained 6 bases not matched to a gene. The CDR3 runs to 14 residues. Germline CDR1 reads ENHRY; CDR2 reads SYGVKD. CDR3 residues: CAISASGSSNEQFF. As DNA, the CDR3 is TGTGCCATCAGTGCGAGCGGGAGCTCGAATGAGCAGTTCTTC.

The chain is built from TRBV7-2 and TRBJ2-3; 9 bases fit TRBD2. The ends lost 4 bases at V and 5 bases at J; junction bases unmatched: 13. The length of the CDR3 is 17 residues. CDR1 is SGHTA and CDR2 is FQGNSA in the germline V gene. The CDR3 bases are TGTGCCAGCAGCTATGCCGGGGGCGGGGGGGCATTAGATACGCAGTATTTT. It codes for CASSYAGGGGALDTQYF.

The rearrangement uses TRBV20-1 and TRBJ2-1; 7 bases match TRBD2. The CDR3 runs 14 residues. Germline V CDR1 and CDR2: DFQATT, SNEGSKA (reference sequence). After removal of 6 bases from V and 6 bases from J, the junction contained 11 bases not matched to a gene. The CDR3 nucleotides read TGCAGTGCCACCCCCTGGGCGGGAGCCAATGAGCAGTTCTTC. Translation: CSATPWAGANEQFF.

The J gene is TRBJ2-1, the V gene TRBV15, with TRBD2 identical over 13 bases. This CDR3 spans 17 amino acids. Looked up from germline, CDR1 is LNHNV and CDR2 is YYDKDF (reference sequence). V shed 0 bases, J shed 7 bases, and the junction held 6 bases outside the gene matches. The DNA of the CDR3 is TGTGCCACCAGCAGAGATATGGGACTAGCGGGAAAAAATGAGCAGTTCTTC. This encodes CATSRDMGLAGKNEQFF. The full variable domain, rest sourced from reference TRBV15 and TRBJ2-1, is DAMVIQNPRYQVTQFGKPVTLSCSQTLNHNVMYWYQQKSSQAPKLLFHYYDKDFNNEADTPDNFQSRRPNTSFCFLDIRSPGLGDTAMYLCATSRDMGLAGKNEQFFGPGTRLTVL.